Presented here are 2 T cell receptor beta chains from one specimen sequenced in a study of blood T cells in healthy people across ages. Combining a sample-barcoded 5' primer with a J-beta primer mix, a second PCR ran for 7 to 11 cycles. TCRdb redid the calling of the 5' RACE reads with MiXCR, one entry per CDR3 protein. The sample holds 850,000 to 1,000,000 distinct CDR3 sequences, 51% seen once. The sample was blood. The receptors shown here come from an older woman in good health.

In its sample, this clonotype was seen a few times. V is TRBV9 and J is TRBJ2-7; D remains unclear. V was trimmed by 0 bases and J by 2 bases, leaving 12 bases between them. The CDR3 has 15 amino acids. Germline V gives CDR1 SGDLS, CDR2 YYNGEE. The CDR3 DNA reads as TGTGCCAGCAGCGTAGAGGCTATCTTACCCTACGAGCAGTACTTC. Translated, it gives CASSVEAILPYEQYF.

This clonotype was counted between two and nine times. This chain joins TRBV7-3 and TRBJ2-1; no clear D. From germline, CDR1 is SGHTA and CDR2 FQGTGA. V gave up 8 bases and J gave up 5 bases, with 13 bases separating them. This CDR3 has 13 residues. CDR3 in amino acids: CASGRGVNNEQFF. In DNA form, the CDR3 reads TGTGCCAGCGGTCGTGGCGTCAACAATGAGCAGTTCTTC.